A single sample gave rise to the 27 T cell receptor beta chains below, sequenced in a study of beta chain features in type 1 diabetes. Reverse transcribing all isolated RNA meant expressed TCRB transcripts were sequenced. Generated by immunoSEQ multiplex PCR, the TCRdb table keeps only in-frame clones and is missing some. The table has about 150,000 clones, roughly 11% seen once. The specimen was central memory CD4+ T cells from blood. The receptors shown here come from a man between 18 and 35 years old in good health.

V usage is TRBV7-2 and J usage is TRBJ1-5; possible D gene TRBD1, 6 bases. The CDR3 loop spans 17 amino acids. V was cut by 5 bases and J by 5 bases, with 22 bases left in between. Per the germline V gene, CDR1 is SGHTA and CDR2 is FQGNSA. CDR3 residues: CASSLDRSPALDQPQHF. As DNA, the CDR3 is TGTGCCAGCAGCCTCGACAGGAGCCCCGCTCTAGATCAGCCCCAGCATTTT.

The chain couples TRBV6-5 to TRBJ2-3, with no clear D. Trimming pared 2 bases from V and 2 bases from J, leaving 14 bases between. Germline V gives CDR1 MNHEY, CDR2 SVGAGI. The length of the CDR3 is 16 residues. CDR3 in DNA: TGTGCCAGCAGTTACGGGGTGAGCCTCAACACAGATACGCAGTATTTT. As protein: CASSYGVSLNTDTQYF.

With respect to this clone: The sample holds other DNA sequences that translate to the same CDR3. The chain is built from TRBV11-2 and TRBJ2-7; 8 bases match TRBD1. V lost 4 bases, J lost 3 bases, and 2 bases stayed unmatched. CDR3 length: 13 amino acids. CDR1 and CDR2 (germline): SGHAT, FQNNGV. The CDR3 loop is CASSSDRVYEQYF. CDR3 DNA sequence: TGTGCCAGCAGCTCGGACAGGGTCTACGAGCAGTACTTC.

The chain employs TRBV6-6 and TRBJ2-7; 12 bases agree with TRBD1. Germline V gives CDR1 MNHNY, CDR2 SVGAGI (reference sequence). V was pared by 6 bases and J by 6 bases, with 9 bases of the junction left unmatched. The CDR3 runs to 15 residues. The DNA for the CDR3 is TGTGCCAGCAGGCCGGAGGGACAGGGGGCGCGCGAGCAGTACTTC. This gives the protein CASRPEGQGAREQYF.

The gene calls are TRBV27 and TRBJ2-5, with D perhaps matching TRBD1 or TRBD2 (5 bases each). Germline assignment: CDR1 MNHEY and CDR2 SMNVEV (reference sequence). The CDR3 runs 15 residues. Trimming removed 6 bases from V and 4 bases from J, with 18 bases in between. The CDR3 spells CASSLEGSGRETQYF. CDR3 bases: TGTGCCAGCAGCCTTGAGGGGTCGGGACGAGAGACCCAGTACTTC.

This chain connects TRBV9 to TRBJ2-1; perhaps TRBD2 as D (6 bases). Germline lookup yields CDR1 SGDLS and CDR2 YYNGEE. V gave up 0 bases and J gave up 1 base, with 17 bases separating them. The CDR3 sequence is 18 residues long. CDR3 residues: CASSVVGGGSGSYNEQFF. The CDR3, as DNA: TGTGCCAGCAGCGTAGTAGGAGGAGGGAGTGGGTCCTACAATGAGCAGTTCTTC.

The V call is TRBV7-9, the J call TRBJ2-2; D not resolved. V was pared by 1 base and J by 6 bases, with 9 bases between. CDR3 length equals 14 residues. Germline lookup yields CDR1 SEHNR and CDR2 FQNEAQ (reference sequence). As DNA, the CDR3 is TGTGCCAGCAGCTTAGACCGCGTCGCCGGGGAGCTGTTTTTT. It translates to CASSLDRVAGELFF.

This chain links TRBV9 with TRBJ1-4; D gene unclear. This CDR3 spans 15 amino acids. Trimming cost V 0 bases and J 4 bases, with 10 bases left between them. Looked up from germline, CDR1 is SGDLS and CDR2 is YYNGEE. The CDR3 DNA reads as TGTGCCAGCAGCGTAGCGGTCAGTTTTAATGAAAAACTGTTTTTT. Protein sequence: CASSVAVSFNEKLFF.

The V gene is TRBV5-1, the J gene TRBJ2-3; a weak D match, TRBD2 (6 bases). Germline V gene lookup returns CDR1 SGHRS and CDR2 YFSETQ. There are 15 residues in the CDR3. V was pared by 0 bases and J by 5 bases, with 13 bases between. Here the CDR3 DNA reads TGCGCCAGCAGCTTGGCCGGAGGGGTAGGAGATACGCAGTATTTT. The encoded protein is CASSLAGGVGDTQYF.

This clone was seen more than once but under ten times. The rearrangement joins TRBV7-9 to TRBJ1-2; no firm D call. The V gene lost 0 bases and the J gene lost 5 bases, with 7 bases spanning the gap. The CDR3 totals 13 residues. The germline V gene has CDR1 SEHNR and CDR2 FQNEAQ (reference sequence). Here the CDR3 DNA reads TGTGCCAGCAGCTTAGCGTCCGGGTATGGCTACACCTTC. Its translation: CASSLASGYGYTF.

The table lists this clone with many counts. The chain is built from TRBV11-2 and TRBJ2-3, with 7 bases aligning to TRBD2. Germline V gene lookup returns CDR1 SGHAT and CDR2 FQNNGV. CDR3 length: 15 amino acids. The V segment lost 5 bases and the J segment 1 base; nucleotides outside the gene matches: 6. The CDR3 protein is CASSRRTSGTDTQYF. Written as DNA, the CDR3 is TGTGCCAGCAGCCGTAGAACTAGCGGCACAGATACGCAGTATTTT.

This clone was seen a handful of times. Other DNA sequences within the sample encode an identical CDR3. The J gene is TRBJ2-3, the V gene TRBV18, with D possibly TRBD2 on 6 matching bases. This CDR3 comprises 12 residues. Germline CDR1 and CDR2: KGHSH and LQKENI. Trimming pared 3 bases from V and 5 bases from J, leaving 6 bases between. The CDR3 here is CASSPGGDTQYF. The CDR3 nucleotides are TGTGCCAGCTCACCGGGGGGAGATACGCAGTATTTT.

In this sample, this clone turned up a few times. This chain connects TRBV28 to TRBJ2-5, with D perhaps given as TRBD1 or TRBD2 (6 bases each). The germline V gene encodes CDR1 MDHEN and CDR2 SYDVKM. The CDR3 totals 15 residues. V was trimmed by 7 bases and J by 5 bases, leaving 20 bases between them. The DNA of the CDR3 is TGTGCCAGCACCGACGCCGGGGGCCCTAGGGAGACCCAGTACTTC. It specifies CASTDAGGPRETQYF.

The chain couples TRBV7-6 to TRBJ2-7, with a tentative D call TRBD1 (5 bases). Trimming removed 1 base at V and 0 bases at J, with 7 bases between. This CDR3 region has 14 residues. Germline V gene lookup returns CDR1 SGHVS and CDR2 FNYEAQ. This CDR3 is CASSLDGHSYEQYF. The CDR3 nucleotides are TGTGCCAGCAGCTTAGACGGACACTCCTACGAGCAGTACTTC.

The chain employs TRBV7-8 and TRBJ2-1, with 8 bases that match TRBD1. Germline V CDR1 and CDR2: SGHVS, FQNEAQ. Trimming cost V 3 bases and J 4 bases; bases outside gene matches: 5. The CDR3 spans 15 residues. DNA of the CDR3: TGTGCCAGCAGCTTGAGCGGACAGGGATACAATGAGCAGTTCTTC. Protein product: CASSLSGQGYNEQFF.

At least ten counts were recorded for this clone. This CDR3 is CAWSVRAGAYEQYF. CDR3 DNA: TGTGCCTGGAGTGTACGAGCGGGGGCCTACGAGCAGTACTTC. This rearrangement joins TRBV30 to TRBJ2-7, with TRBD2 identical over 8 bases. The CDR3 sequence is 14 residues long. The germline CDR1 and CDR2 sequences are GTSNPN and SVGIG (reference sequence). Unmatched junction bases numbered 3, after V lost 0 bases and J lost 2 bases.

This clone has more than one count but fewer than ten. The CDR3 DNA reads as TGTGCCTGGAGTCGGGACACCAAGAACTATGGCTACACCTTC. Translation gives CAWSRDTKNYGYTF. The chain carries TRBV30 and TRBJ1-2, with D perhaps TRBD1 (6 bases). V lost 2 bases to trimming and J lost 2 bases, with 12 bases between them. CDR1 GTSNPN and CDR2 SVGIG come from the germline V gene (reference sequence). CDR3 length: 14 amino acids.

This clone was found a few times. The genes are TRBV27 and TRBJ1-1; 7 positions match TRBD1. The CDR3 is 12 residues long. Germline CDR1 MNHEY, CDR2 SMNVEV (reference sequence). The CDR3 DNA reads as TGTGCGACAGGGCCCCTGAACACTGAAGCTTTCTTT. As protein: CATGPLNTEAFF.

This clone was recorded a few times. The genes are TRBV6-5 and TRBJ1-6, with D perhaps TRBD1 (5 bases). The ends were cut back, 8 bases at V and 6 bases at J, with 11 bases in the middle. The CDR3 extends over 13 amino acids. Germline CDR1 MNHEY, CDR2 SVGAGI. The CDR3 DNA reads TGTGCCAGCTGGGGACGGACTAATTCACCCCTCCACTTT. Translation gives CASWGRTNSPLHF.

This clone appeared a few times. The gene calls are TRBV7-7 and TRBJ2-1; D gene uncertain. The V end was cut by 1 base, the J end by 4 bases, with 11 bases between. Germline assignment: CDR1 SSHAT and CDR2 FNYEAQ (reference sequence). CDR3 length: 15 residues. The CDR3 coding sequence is TGTGCCAGCAGCTTAGGCCCCCAGACTTACAATGAGCAGTTCTTC. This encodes CASSLGPQTYNEQFF. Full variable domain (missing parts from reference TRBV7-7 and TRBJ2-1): GAGVSQSPRYKVTKRGQDVTLRCDPISSHATLYWYQQALGQGPEFLTYFNYEAQPDKSGLPSDRFSAERPEGSISTLTIQRTEQRDSAMYRCASSLGPQTYNEQFFGPGTRLTVL.

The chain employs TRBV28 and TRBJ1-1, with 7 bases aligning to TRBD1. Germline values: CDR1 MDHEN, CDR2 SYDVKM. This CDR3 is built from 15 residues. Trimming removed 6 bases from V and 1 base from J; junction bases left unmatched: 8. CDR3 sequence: CASSLKGGPNTEAFF. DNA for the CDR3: TGTGCCAGCAGCCTGAAAGGGGGCCCGAACACTGAAGCTTTCTTT. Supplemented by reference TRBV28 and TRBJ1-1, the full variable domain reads DVKVTQSSRYLVKRTGEKVFLECVQDMDHENMFWYRQDPGLGLRLIYFSYDVKMKEKGDIPEGYSVSREKKERFSLILESASTNQTSMYLCASSLKGGPNTEAFFGQGTRLTVV.

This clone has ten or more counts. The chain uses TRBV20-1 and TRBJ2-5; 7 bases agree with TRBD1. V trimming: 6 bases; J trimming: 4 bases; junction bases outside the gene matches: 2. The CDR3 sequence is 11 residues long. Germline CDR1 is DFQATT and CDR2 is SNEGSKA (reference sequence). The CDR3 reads CSAPGGETQYF. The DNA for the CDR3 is TGCAGTGCCCCAGGGGGAGAGACCCAGTACTTC.

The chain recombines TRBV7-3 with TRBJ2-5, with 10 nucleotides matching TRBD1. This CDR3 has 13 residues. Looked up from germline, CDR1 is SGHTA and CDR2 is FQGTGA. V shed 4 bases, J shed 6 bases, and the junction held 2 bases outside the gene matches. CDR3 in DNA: TGTGCCAGCAGCTGGACAGGGGGGCAGACCCAGTACTTC. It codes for CASSWTGGQTQYF. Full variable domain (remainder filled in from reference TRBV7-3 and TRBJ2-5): GAGVSQTPSNKVTEKGKYVELRCDPISGHTALYWYRQSLGQGPEFLIYFQGTGAADDSGLPNDRFFAVRPEGSVSTLKIQRTERGDSAVYLCASSWTGGQTQYFGPGTRLLVL.

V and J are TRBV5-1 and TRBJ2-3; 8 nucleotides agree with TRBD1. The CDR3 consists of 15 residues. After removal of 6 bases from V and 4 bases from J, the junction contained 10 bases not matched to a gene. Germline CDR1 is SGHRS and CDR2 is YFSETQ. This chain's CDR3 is CASNQQGDRSDTQYF. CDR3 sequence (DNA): TGCGCCAGCAACCAACAGGGGGATAGGTCAGATACGCAGTATTTT.

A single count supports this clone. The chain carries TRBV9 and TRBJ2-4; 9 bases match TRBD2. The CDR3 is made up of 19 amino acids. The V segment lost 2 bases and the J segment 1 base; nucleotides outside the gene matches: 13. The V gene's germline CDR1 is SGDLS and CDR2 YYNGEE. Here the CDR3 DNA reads TGTGCCAGCAGCGTGGAGAGTAGCGGGGGCCCCGGGGCCAAAAACATTCAGTACTTC. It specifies CASSVESSGGPGAKNIQYF.

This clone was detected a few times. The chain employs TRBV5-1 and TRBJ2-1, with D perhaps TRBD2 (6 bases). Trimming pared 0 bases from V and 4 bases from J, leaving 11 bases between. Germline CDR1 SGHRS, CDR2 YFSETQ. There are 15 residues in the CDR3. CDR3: CASSLVLAEYNEQFF. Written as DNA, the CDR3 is TGCGCCAGCAGCTTGGTACTAGCCGAGTACAATGAGCAGTTCTTC.

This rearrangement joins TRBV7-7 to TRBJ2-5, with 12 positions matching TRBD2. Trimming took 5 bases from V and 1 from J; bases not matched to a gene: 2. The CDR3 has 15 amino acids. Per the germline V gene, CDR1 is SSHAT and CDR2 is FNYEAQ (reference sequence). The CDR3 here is CASSKGLAGQETQYF. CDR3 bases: TGTGCCAGCAGCAAGGGACTAGCGGGCCAAGAGACCCAGTACTTC.